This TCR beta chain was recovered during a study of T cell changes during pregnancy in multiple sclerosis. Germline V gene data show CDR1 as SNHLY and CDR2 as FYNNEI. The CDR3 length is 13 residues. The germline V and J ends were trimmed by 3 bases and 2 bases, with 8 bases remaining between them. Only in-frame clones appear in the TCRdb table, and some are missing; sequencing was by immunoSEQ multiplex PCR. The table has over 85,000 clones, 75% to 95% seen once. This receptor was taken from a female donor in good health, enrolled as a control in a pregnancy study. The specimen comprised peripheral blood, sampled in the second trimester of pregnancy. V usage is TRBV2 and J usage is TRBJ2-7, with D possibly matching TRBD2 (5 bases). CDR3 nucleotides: TGTGCCAGCAGTGAGGGAGAGACCTACGAGCAGTACTTC. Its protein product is CASSEGETYEQYF.